The 22 T cell receptor beta chains presented below share a single source sample, sequenced in a study of Graves' ophthalmopathy and Graves' hyperthyroidism (dated by TCRdb to 2016 to 2019). Sequenced using an Illumina HiSeq 2000. For repertoire sequencing, TCR beta CDR3 regions were amplified from RNA transcripts. The first round of RT-PCR was done with HTBI primers and the Qiagen OneStep RT-PCR kit, and was followed by a second round of multiplex PCR, then size selection and purification. TCRdb reprocessing: public reads trimmed at Q25 with fastp, clones called with MiXCR, in-frame beta chains kept. Rows with one shared CDR3 protein collapse into an entry with the most common genes and DNA. Recorded for this sample are some 370,000 distinct CDR3 sequences; roughly a sixth of them occurred a single time. The ten largest clonotypes hold 2% to 3% of the sample. Sequencing was carried out using peripheral blood. Receptor source: an adult woman with stable Graves' hyperthyroidism.

This clonotype was counted at least ten times. The V gene is TRBV6-1, the J gene TRBJ1-2, with unresolved D. CDR1 MNHNS and CDR2 SASEGT come from the germline V gene. This CDR3 has 14 amino acids. Trimming removed 6 bases at V and 4 bases at J, with 15 bases between. The CDR3 here is CASSHSRGSYGYTF. For the CDR3, the DNA is TGTGCCAGCAGCCATTCCCGCGGTAGCTATGGCTACACCTTC.

This clonotype was recorded at least ten times. The rearrangement links TRBV25-1 to TRBJ2-5, with no clear D. The CDR3 has 13 amino acids. Trimming left V 3 bases short and J 3 bases short, with 8 bases between. CDR1 is MGHDK, CDR2 SYGVNS, per germline. The CDR3 nucleotides are TGTGCCAGCAGTGAGTTCAACGAAGAGACCCAGTACTTC. This sequence encodes CASSEFNEETQYF.

In its sample, this clonotype was seen many times. This chain joins TRBV20-1 and TRBJ2-4, with 14 bases lining up with TRBD2. Germline CDR1 is DFQATT and CDR2 is SNEGSKA (reference sequence). The CDR3 sequence is 17 residues long. With 6 bases clipped from V and 6 bases from J, the junction kept 13 bases outside the gene matches. CDR3 nucleotide sequence: TGCAGTGCGGGGACTAGCGGGAGTAAGGGGGTGAGAAACATTCAGTACTTC. It translates to CSAGTSGSKGVRNIQYF.

This clonotype was detected ten times or more. V is TRBV7-9 and J is TRBJ1-1, with unresolved D. The germline V gene has CDR1 SEHNR and CDR2 FQNEAQ (reference sequence). The CDR3 runs to 10 residues. The V and J ends lost 7 bases and 7 bases respectively, with 7 bases between them. CDR3 in DNA: TGTGCCAGCAATAAGGATGAAGCTTTCTTT. Residues: CASNKDEAFF.

This clonotype has ten or more counts. The rearrangement joins TRBV7-8 to TRBJ1-5; a possible D gene is TRBD1 (5 bases). Germline lookup yields CDR1 SGHVS and CDR2 FQNEAQ. There are 15 residues in the CDR3. Trimming removed 0 bases from V and 4 bases from J, with 10 bases in between. The CDR3 loop reads CASSLAGVPNQPQHF. For the CDR3, the DNA is TGTGCCAGCAGCTTAGCGGGGGTCCCAAATCAGCCCCAGCATTTT.

V and J are TRBV12-3 or TRBV12-4 and TRBJ2-7, with 9 bases aligning to TRBD1. V was clipped by 8 bases and J by 5 bases; unmatched bases: 13. The CDR3 is 15 amino acids. Here the CDR3 reads CASSPWGQGSDEQYF. The CDR3 bases are TGTGCCAGCTCCCCATGGGGACAGGGTAGCGACGAGCAGTACTTC.

This clonotype was observed many times. This chain connects TRBV7-2 to TRBJ2-4; 7 bases are a match to TRBD1. V dropped 0 bases and J dropped 2; count of bases not matched to a gene: 7. The CDR3 consists of 17 residues. Germline CDR1 and CDR2: SGHTA and FQGNSA. This chain's CDR3 is CASSLADRMLSKNIQYF. The DNA of the CDR3 is TGTGCCAGCAGCTTAGCGGACAGGATGCTATCCAAAAACATTCAGTACTTC.

This clonotype was seen many times. V gene TRBV19 combines with J gene TRBJ2-6; D unclear. Per germline, CDR1 LNHDA and CDR2 SQIVND (reference sequence). The V end was cut by 5 bases, the J end by 11 bases, with 19 bases between. This CDR3 contains 15 residues. CDR3 protein: CASSPPERRLHVLTF. CDR3 DNA sequence: TGTGCCAGTAGTCCCCCGGAAAGGCGGTTACACGTCCTGACTTTC.

The table lists this clonotype with many counts. The chain links TRBV28 to TRBJ2-7; no reliable D call. Germline-derived CDR1 and CDR2 are MDHEN and SYDVKM. The V end was cut by 2 bases, the J end by 8 bases, with 16 bases between. The CDR3 is 14 residues long. In DNA form, the CDR3 reads TGTGCCAGCAGTTTACCTAGTACCAATATAAAGCAGTACTTC. Translation: CASSLPSTNIKQYF.

This clonotype was observed many times. This CDR3 reads CASSLAPLYEQYF. In DNA, the CDR3 is TGTGCCAGCAGTTTAGCCCCTTTGTACGAGCAGTACTTC. The chain joins TRBV12-3 or TRBV12-4 to TRBJ2-7; D gene unclear. Between the trimmed V and J ends, which lost 0 bases and 4 bases, there was a span of 7 bases. The CDR3 totals 13 residues.

The chain has TRBV12-3 or TRBV12-4 and TRBJ2-5; TRBD1 agrees at 10 bases. The V gene end was trimmed by 3 bases and the J gene end by 5 bases; junction bases not matched to a gene: 9. The CDR3 has 16 residues. This chain's CDR3 is CASSFGTGAFHETQYF. The CDR3 nucleotides read TGTGCCAGCAGTTTCGGGACAGGGGCGTTTCATGAGACCCAGTACTTC.

As for this clonotype: A much larger clone differs by one base, so this may be a read error. The rearrangement joins TRBV28 to TRBJ1-1; D might be TRBD1 (5 bases). Germline lookup yields CDR1 MDHEN and CDR2 SYDVKM. The CDR3 covers 13 residues. The chain's CDR3 is CVSSLTGKTEAFF. The CDR3 nucleotides read TGTGTCAGCAGTTTAACAGGAAAAACTGAAGCTTTCTTT.

This clonotype has a count of ten or more. V and J are TRBV28 and TRBJ1-6; no definite D call. CDR3 length: 12 amino acids. Trimming cost V 2 bases and J 10 bases, with 6 bases left between them. Germline CDR1 MDHEN, CDR2 SYDVKM. The CDR3 DNA reads TGTGCCAGCAGTTTACCAAAATCACCCCTCCACTTT. This gives the protein CASSLPKSPLHF.

This clonotype was observed at least ten times. The V and J genes are TRBV6-5 and TRBJ2-5, with D perhaps TRBD1 or TRBD2 (5 bases each). Between the trimmed V and J ends, which lost 6 bases and 6 bases, there was a span of 17 bases. CDR1 and CDR2 (germline): MNHEY, SVGAGI. The length of the CDR3 is 14 residues. CDR3 DNA: TGTGCCAGCAGACTAGGGACGGGCGGGCAGACCCAGTACTTC. Translation gives CASRLGTGGQTQYF.

This clonotype was observed many times. This sequence joins TRBV19 and TRBJ1-1; D not resolved. From germline, CDR1 is LNHDA and CDR2 SQIVND (reference sequence). This CDR3 has 15 residues. Trimming pared 1 base from V and 1 base from J, leaving 10 bases between. The CDR3 loop reads CASSIGSTANTEAFF. The DNA for the CDR3 is TGTGCCAGTAGTATAGGGTCCACAGCGAACACTGAAGCTTTCTTT.

The gene calls are TRBV11-2 and TRBJ1-5, with 12 bases lining up with TRBD1. This CDR3 has 18 amino acids. Trimming at V came to 1 base and at J to 5 bases, leaving 9 bases not matched to a gene. Germline V gene data show CDR1 as SGHAT and CDR2 as FQNNGV. The CDR3 here is CASSLVSLGTGGDQPQHF. In DNA, the CDR3 is TGTGCCAGCAGCTTAGTTTCCTTGGGGACAGGGGGCGATCAGCCCCAGCATTTT. The whole variable domain, filled in from reference TRBV11-2 and TRBJ1-5, reads EAGVAQSPRYKIIEKRQSVAFWCNPISGHATLYWYQQILGQGPKLLIQFQNNGVVDDSQLPKDRFSAERLKGVDSTLKIQPAKLEDSAVYLCASSLVSLGTGGDQPQHFGDGTRLSIL.

This clonotype showed up just a few times. The genes are TRBV7-9 and TRBJ2-5, with D maybe TRBD1 (6 bases). This CDR3 has 14 residues. Germline V lookup: CDR1 SEHNR, CDR2 FQNEAQ (reference sequence). With 0 bases removed from V and 5 bases from J, the gap between germline ends came to 10 bases. The chain's CDR3 is CASSLATGRETQYF. CDR3 nucleotide sequence: TGTGCCAGCAGCTTAGCGACAGGTCGGGAGACCCAGTACTTC.

This clonotype has at least ten counts. A much bigger clone sits one base away, suggesting this may be a read error. The chain has TRBV6-2 or TRBV6-3 and TRBJ2-7; the match to TRBD2 covers 13 bases. Trimming at V came to 4 bases and at J to 3 bases, leaving 12 bases not matched to a gene. From germline, CDR1 is MNHEY and CDR2 SVGEGT. This CDR3 has 18 amino acids. CDR3 nucleotide sequence: TGTGCCAGCAGTTGCCCCCCTTGGACTAGCGGGAGCAGCTACGAGCAGTACTTC. It translates to CASSCPPWTSGSSYEQYF.

This clonotype was detected a few times. The chain is built from TRBV30 and TRBJ2-2; D not certain. The CDR3 has 12 amino acids. The germline V gene has CDR1 GTSNPN and CDR2 SVGIG (reference sequence). Trimming took 4 bases from V and 1 from J, leaving 4 bases between them. Here the CDR3 reads CAWTRNTGELFF. Written as DNA, the CDR3 is TGTGCCTGGACACGGAACACCGGGGAGCTGTTTTTT.

This clonotype was detected ten times or more. This rearrangement joins TRBV4-2 to TRBJ2-5; 7 nucleotides match TRBD1. Germline values: CDR1 LGHNA, CDR2 YNFKEQ. The CDR3 sequence is 15 residues long. V lost 1 base, J lost 0 bases, and 2 bases stayed unmatched. The CDR3 bases are TGTGCCAGCAGCCAAGGGGACAGCAACCAAGAGACCCAGTACTTC. Its translation: CASSQGDSNQETQYF.

This clonotype was counted many times. The gene calls are TRBV11-3 and TRBJ1-1, with D possibly TRBD1 on 6 matching bases. The CDR3 totals 15 residues. CDR1 SGHNT and CDR2 YENEEA come from the germline V gene. V was cut by 1 base and J by 5 bases, with 14 bases left in between. CDR3 loop: CASSLGGTGRTEAFF. CDR3 nucleotide sequence: TGTGCCAGCAGCTTAGGAGGAACAGGGCGGACTGAAGCTTTCTTT.

At least ten counts were recorded for this clonotype. The chain uses TRBV30 and TRBJ1-1; no firm D call. Germline values: CDR1 GTSNPN, CDR2 SVGIG (reference sequence). Between the trimmed V and J ends, which lost 0 bases and 3 bases, there was a span of 5 bases. The length of the CDR3 is 12 residues. The CDR3 region has the DNA TGTGCCTGGAGTGTACTGTACACTGAAGCTTTCTTT. Its translation is CAWSVLYTEAFF. The entire variable domain, with the rest obtained from reference TRBV30 and TRBJ1-1, is as follows: SQTIHQWPATLVQPVGSPLSLECTVEGTSNPNLYWYRQAAGRGLQLLFYSVGIGQISSEVPQNLSASRPQDRQFILSSKKLLLSDSGFYLCAWSVLYTEAFFGQGTRLTVV.